The 15 T cell receptor beta chains given below trace back to one sample, sequenced in a study of cytomegalovirus exposure and HLA in healthy donors. With 60 Vbeta and 13 Jbeta primers, the PCR was carried out. Profiling relied on immunoSEQ multiplex PCR, and the TCRdb table lists in-frame clones only, not all of them. The sample shows some 100,000 clones, nearly 70% of them seen only once. The sequenced sample was PBMCs. The receptors come from a woman aged 50 to 60 in good health and CMV-seropositive.

This clone turned up a few times. V gene TRBV28 combines with J gene TRBJ2-7; no reliable D call. The CDR3 has 17 residues. The germline V gene has CDR1 MDHEN and CDR2 SYDVKM. V gave up 2 bases and J gave up 3 bases, with 20 bases separating them. Here the CDR3 DNA reads TGTGCCAGCAGTTTACCCTTCCCCCGCCCAAGCGTCTACGAGCAGTACTTC. Protein: CASSLPFPRPSVYEQYF.

This chain connects TRBV7-6 to TRBJ2-2; a possible D gene is TRBD2 (5 bases). Between the trimmed V and J ends, which lost 7 bases and 0 bases, there was a span of 9 bases. Germline CDR1 is SGHVS and CDR2 is FNYEAQ. This CDR3 has 14 residues. The CDR3 coding sequence is TGTGCCAGCAAGGAGGCCCCGAACACCGGGGAGCTGTTTTTT. Its protein is CASKEAPNTGELFF.

The chain is built from TRBV7-9 and TRBJ2-5, with 13 bases matching TRBD2. The CDR3 spans 16 residues. The junction had 5 bases not matched to a gene; V was cut back by 5 bases and J by 2 bases. Germline CDR1 reads SEHNR; CDR2 reads FQNEAQ (reference sequence). This chain's CDR3 is CASSPMGLAGQETQYF. The CDR3 DNA reads as TGTGCCAGCAGCCCCATGGGACTAGCGGGACAAGAGACCCAGTACTTC. The whole variable domain, remainder taken from reference TRBV7-9 and TRBJ2-5, is DTGVSQNPRHKITKRGQNVTFRCDPISEHNRLYWYRQTLGQGPEFLTYFQNEAQLEKSRLLSDRFSAERPKGSFSTLEIQRTEQGDSAMYLCASSPMGLAGQETQYFGPGTRLLVL.

The chain has TRBV5-6 and TRBJ1-5; D unresolved. V was pared by 0 bases and J by 5 bases, with 12 bases between. CDR3 size: 15 residues. Germline V gene sequence: CDR1 SGHDT, CDR2 YYEEEE. The CDR3 spells CASSLGARAYQPQHF. CDR3 in DNA: TGTGCCAGCAGCTTGGGGGCTCGAGCATATCAGCCCCAGCATTTT.

This clone was picked up one time. The rearrangement joins TRBV6-1 to TRBJ2-2; 15 bases fit TRBD2. Germline V lookup: CDR1 MNHNS, CDR2 SASEGT. J gave up 2 bases and V 4 bases, and 2 bases lay outside the gene matches. This CDR3 comprises 17 residues. CDR3 sequence reads: CASSGTSGRGNTGELFF. CDR3 DNA: TGTGCCAGCAGTGGGACTAGCGGGAGGGGAAACACCGGGGAGCTGTTTTTT.

CDR3 in DNA: TGTGCCAGCAGCCCGACAGGGGGCCTCATGAACACTGAAGCTTTCTTT. Translation: CASSPTGGLMNTEAFF. The rearrangement uses TRBV6-6 and TRBJ1-1; the match to TRBD1 covers 10 bases. The CDR3 has 16 residues. V trimming: 6 bases; J trimming: 0 bases; junction bases outside the gene matches: 7. CDR1 is MNHNY, CDR2 SVGAGI, per germline (reference sequence).

This chain joins TRBV28 and TRBJ2-3; TRBD2 matches 9 bases. V lost 7 bases and J lost 2; bases outside the gene matches: 7. This CDR3 has 15 residues. Per the germline V gene, CDR1 is MDHEN and CDR2 is SYDVKM. The CDR3 loop reads CASILSGSPTDTQYF. Written as DNA, the CDR3 is TGTGCCAGCATCCTTAGCGGGAGTCCCACAGATACGCAGTATTTT.

This clone was seen a handful of times. The chain combines TRBV6-5 with TRBJ2-5; D may be TRBD1 (6 bases). Per the germline V gene, CDR1 is MNHEY and CDR2 is SVGAGI. Trimming took off 5 bases at V and 2 bases at J, with 9 bases between the two ends. This CDR3 has 13 residues. CDR3 bases: TGTGCCAGCAGTGTAGACAGGCAAGAGACCCAGTACTTC. The encoded protein is CASSVDRQETQYF.

The V and J genes are TRBV13 and TRBJ2-5; D unclear. V was cut by 5 bases and J by 5 bases, with 15 bases left in between. Germline-derived CDR1 and CDR2 are PRHDT and FYEKMQ (reference sequence). The CDR3 contains 14 residues. CDR3 sequence: CASSRGSLGETQYF. In nucleotides, the CDR3 is TGTGCCAGCAGCCGAGGCTCCCTCGGGGAGACCCAGTACTTC.

The chain combines TRBV5-5 with TRBJ2-6; D is ambiguous. V was cut by 1 base and J by 2 bases, with 7 bases left in between. This CDR3 is built from 15 residues. Germline loops: CDR1 SGHKS, CDR2 YYEKEE (reference sequence). DNA for the CDR3: TGTGCCAGCAGCTTGCTAATAACTGGGGCCAACGTCCTGACTTTC. Protein sequence: CASSLLITGANVLTF.

The V and J genes are TRBV7-7 and TRBJ2-1; maybe TRBD2 (6 bases). This CDR3 has 13 residues. Trimming took 5 bases from V and 4 from J, leaving 9 bases between them. Germline lookup yields CDR1 SSHAT and CDR2 FNYEAQ (reference sequence). DNA for the CDR3: TGTGCCAGCAGCAGTGGGGGGTACAATGAGCAGTTCTTC. Encoded protein: CASSSGGYNEQFF.

Concerning this clone: A junction boundary mismatches the germline segment, possibly from a read error. The rearrangement joins TRBV7-7 to TRBJ2-5, with 9 bases fitting TRBD1. The CDR3 is 17 residues long. In germline, CDR1 is SSHAT, CDR2 FNYEAQ (reference sequence). In nucleotides, the CDR3 is TGTGCTAGCAGCTTAGGAACCGGGACAGGGATCCAAGAGACCCAGTACTTC. Its translation is CASSLGTGTGIQETQYF. The variable domain in full, with the rest retrieved from reference TRBV7-7 and TRBJ2-5, is GAGVSQSPRYKVTKRGQDVTLRCDPISSHATLYWYQQALGQGPEFLTYFNYEAQPDKSGLPSDRFSAERPEGSISTLTIQRTEQRDSAMYRCASSLGTGTGIQETQYFGPGTRLLVL.

This chain joins TRBV6-6 and TRBJ2-7, with 8 nucleotides matching TRBD2. Germline V gene lookup returns CDR1 MNHNY and CDR2 SVGAGI (reference sequence). The CDR3 runs to 15 residues. The J segment lost 7 bases and the V segment lost 5 bases, leaving 13 bases of the junction unmatched. CDR3 sequence reads: CASSQPTSGRGEQYF. Here the CDR3 DNA reads TGTGCCAGCAGTCAGCCTACTAGCGGCCGGGGGGAGCAGTACTTC.

The chain employs TRBV4-2 and TRBJ2-7; 11 positions match TRBD2. CDR1 and CDR2 from the germline V gene are LGHNA and YNFKEQ. V was clipped by 0 bases and J by 5 bases; unmatched bases: 3. The CDR3 spans 15 residues. CDR3 nucleotide sequence: TGTGCCAGCAGCCAAGAAGGGACTAGCGGTGACGAGCAGTACTTC. Translated, it gives CASSQEGTSGDEQYF.

The chain links TRBV28 to TRBJ1-1; maybe TRBD1 (6 bases). This CDR3 has 17 amino acids. Trimming shortened V by 4 bases and J by 3 bases, and 21 bases separated the two germline ends. Germline loops: CDR1 MDHEN, CDR2 SYDVKM. The CDR3 here is CASSSWFWDTEDTEAFF. CDR3 nucleotides: TGTGCCAGCAGTTCCTGGTTCTGGGACACAGAAGACACTGAAGCTTTCTTT.